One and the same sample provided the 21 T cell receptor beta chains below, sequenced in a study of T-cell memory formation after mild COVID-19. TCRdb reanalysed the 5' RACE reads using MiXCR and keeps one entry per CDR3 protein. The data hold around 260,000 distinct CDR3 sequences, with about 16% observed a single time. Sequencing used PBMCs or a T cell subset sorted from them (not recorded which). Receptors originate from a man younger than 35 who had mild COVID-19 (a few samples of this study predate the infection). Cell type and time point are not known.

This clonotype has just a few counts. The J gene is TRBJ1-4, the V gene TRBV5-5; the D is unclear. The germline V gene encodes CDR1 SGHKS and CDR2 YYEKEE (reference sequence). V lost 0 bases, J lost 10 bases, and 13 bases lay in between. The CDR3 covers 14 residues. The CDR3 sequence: CASSLESPRGKLFF. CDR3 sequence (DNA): TGTGCCAGCAGCTTGGAATCACCCCGGGGAAAACTGTTTTTT.

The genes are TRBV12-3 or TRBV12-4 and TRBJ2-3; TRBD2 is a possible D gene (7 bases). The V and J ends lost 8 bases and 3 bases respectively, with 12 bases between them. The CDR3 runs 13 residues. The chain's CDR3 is CASGGAGTDTQYF. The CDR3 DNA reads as TGTGCCAGCGGGGGGGCCGGGACAGATACGCAGTATTTT.

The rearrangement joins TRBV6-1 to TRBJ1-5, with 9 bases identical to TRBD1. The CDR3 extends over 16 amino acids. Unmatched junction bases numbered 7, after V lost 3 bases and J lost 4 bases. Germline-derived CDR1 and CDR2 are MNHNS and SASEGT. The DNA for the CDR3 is TGTGCCAGCAGTGATCCGGGACAGGGCAAGAATCAGCCCCAGCATTTT. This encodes CASSDPGQGKNQPQHF.

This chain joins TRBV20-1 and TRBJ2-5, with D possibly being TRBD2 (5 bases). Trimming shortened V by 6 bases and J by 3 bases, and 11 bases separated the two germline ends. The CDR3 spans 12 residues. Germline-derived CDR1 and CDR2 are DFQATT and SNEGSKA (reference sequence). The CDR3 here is CSAADWEETQYF. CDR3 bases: TGCAGTGCCGCGGACTGGGAAGAGACCCAGTACTTC.

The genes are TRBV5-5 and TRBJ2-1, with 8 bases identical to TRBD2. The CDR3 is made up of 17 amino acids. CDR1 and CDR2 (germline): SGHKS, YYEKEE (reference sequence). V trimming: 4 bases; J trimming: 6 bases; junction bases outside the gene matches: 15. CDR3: CASSPMTGTRLPNEQFF. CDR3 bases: TGTGCCAGCAGCCCAATGACCGGGACTAGATTGCCCAATGAGCAGTTCTTC.

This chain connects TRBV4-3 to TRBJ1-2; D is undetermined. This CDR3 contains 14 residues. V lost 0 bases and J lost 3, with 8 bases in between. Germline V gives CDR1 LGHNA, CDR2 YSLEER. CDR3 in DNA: TGCGCCAGCAGCCAAGACTACCAATACTATGGCTACACCTTC. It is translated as CASSQDYQYYGYTF.

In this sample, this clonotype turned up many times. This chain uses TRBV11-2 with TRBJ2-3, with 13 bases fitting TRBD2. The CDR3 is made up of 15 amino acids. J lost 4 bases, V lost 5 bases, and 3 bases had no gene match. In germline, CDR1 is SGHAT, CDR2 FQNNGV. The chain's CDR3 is CASSLLAGGADTQYF. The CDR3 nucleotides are TGTGCCAGCAGCCTACTAGCGGGGGGGGCAGATACGCAGTATTTT.

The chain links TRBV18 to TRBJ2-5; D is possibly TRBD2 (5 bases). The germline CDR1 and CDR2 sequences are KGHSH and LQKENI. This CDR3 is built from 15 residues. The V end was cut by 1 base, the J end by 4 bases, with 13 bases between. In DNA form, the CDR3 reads TGTGCCAGCTCACCACTCACCGGGAATGGAGAGACCCAGTACTTC. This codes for CASSPLTGNGETQYF. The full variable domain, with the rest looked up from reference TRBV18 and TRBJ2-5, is NAGVMQNPRHLVRRRGQEARLRCSPMKGHSHVYWYRQLPEEGLKFMVYLQKENIIDESGMPKERFSAEFPKEGPSILRIQQVVRGDSAAYFCASSPLTGNGETQYFGPGTRLLVL.

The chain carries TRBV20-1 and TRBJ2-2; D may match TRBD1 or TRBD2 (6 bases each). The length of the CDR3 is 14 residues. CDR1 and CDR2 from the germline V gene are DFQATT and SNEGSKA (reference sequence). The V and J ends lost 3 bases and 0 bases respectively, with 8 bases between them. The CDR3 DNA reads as TGCAGTGCTAGGGGGGGCCCGAACACCGGGGAGCTGTTTTTT. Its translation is CSARGGPNTGELFF.

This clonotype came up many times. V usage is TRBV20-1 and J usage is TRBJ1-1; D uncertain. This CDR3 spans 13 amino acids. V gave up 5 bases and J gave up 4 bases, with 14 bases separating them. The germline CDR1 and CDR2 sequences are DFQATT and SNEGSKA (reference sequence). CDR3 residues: CSAYVGRGTEAFF. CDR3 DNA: TGCAGTGCTTACGTCGGGCGGGGCACTGAAGCTTTCTTT.

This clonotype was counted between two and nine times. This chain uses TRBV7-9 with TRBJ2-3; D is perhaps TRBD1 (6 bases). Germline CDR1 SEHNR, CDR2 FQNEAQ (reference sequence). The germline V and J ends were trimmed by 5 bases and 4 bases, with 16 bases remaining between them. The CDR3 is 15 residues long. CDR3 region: CASSVQGHGPDTQYF. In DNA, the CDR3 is TGTGCCAGCAGCGTACAGGGTCATGGTCCAGATACGCAGTATTTT.

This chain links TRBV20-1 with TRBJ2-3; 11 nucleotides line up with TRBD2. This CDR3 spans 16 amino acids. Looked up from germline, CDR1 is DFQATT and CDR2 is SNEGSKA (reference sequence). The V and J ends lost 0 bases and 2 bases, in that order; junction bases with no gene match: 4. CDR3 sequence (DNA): TGCAGTGCTAGAGAGCCGGGACTAGCGGTCACAGATACGCAGTATTTT. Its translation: CSAREPGLAVTDTQYF.

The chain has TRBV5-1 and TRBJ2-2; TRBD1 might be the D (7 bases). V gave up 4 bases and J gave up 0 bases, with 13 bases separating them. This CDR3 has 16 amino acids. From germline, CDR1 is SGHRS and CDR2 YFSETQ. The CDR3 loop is CASSAAGQPNTGELFF. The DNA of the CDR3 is TGCGCCAGCAGCGCGGCGGGACAGCCGAACACCGGGGAGCTGTTTTTT.

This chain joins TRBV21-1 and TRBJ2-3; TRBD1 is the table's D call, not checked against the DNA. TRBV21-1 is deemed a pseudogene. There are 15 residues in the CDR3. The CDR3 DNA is TGTGCCAGCAGGGAACAGGGGGCGACCACAGATACGCAGTATTTT. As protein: CASREQGATTDTQYF.

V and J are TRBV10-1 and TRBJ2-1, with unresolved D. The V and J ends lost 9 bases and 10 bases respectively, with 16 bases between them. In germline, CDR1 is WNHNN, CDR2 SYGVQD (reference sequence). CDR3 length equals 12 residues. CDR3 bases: TGCGCCAGGGGAAGTAGAAGTCCGGAGCAGTTCTTC. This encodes CARGSRSPEQFF.

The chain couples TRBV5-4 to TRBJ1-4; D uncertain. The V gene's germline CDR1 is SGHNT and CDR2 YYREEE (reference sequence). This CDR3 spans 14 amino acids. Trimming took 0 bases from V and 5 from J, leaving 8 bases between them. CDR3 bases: TGTGCCAGCAGCTTGGGAGCGCGGAATGAAAAACTGTTTTTT. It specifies CASSLGARNEKLFF.

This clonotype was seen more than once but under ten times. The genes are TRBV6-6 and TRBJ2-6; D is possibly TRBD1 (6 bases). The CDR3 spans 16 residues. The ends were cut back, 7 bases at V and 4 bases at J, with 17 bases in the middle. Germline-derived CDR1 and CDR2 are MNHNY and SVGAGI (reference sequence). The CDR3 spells CASTVLGAAGANVLTF. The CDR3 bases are TGTGCCAGCACCGTACTGGGGGCTGCAGGGGCCAACGTCCTGACTTTC.

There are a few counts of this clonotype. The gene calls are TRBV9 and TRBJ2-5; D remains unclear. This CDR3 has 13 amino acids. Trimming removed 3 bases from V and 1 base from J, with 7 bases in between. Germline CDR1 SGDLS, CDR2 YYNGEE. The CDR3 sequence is CASSAGVQETQYF. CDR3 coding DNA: TGTGCCAGCAGCGCTGGGGTCCAAGAGACCCAGTACTTC.

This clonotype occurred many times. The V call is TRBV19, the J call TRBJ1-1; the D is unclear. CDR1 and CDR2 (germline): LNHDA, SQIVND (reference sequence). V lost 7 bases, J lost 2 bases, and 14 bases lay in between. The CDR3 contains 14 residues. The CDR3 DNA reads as TGTGCCAGTAAAGTTGGCACGCACAACACTGAAGCTTTCTTT. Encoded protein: CASKVGTHNTEAFF.

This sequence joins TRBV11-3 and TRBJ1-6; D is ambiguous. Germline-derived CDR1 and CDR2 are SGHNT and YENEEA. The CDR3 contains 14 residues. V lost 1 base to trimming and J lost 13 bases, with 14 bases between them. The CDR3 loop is CASSLGTGGSPLHF. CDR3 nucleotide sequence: TGTGCCAGCAGCTTAGGGACCGGCGGATCCCCCCTCCACTTT. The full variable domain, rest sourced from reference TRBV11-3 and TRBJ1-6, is EAGVVQSPRYKIIEKKQPVAFWCNPISGHNTLYWYLQNLGQGPELLIRYENEEAVDDSQLPKDRFSAERLKGVDSTLKIQPAELGDSAVYLCASSLGTGGSPLHFGNGTRLTVT.

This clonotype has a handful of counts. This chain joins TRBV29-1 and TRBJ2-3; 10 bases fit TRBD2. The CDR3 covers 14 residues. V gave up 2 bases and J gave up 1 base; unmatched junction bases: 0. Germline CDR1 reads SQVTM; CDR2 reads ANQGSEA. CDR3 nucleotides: TGCAGCGTTGAACTAGCGGGGGGCACAGATACGCAGTATTTT. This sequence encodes CSVELAGGTDTQYF.